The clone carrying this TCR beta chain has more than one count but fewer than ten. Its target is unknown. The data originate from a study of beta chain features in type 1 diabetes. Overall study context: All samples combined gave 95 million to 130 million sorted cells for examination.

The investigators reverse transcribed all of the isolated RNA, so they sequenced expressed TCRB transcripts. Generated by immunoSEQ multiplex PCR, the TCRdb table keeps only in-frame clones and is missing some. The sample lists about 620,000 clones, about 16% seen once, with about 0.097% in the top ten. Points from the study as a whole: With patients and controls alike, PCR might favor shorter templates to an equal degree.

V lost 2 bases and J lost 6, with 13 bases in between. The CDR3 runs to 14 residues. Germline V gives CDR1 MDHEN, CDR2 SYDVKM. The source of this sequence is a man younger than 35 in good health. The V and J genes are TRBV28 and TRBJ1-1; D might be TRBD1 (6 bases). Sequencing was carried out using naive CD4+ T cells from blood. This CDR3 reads CASSLRPGAAEAFF. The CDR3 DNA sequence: TGTGCCAGCAGTTTAAGGCCAGGGGCGGCTGAAGCTTTCTTT. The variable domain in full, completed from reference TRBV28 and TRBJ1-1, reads DVKVTQSSRYLVKRTGEKVFLECVQDMDHENMFWYRQDPGLGLRLIYFSYDVKMKEKGDIPEGYSVSREKKERFSLILESASTNQTSMYLCASSLRPGAAEAFFGQGTRLTVV.